This TCR beta chain was recovered during a study of T cell repertoires in cytomegalovirus infection. Study details: Public TCR beta signatures indicated both CMV infection and matching HLA type. The study's findings and limits: It was HLA-C-restricted CMV-specific TCR beta clonotypes that dominated the response ex vivo. Cumulative frequency (of public TCR beta family members) identified carriers of CMV plus the relevant HLA.

Comments on this clonotype: What it binds is unknown. One junction end disagrees with the germline gene, perhaps due to a read error.

MiXCR, run by TCRdb on the reads, gives a single entry per CDR3 protein. The sample includes 250,000 or so distinct CDR3 sequences, approximately 17% of them seen just once. The CDR3 covers 17 residues. The V gene's germline CDR1 is LNHDA and CDR2 SQIVND (reference sequence). Specimen: CD8+ T cells from PBMCs. This TCR derives from a human donor in good health (CMV status not recorded). Some clones in this sample may be carry-over from other donors' samples. The chain links TRBV19 to TRBJ1-5; no reliable D call. CDR3 amino acids: CVSSIGWQIHSNQPQHF. The DNA of the CDR3 is TGTGTCAGTAGTATCGGTTGGCAGATCCATAGCAATCAGCCCCAGCATTTT.